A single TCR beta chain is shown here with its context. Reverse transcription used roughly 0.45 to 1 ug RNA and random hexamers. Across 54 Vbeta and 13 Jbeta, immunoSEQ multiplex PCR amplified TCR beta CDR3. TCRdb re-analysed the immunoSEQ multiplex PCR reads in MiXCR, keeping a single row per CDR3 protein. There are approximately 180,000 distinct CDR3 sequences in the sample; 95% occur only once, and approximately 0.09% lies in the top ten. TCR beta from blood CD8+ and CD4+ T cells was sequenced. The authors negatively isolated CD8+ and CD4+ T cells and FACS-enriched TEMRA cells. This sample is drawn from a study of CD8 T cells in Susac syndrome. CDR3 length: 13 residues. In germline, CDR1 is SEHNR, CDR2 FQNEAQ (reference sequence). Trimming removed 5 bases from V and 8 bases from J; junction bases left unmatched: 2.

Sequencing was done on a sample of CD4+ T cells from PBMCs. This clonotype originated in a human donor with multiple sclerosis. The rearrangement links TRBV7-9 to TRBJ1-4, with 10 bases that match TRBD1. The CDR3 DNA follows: TGTGCCAGCAGCCGGACAGGGGGAGAAAAACTGTTTTTT. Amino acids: CASSRTGGEKLFF. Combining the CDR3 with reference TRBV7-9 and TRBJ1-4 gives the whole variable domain DTGVSQNPRHKITKRGQNVTFRCDPISEHNRLYWYRQTLGQGPEFLTYFQNEAQLEKSRLLSDRFSAERPKGSFSTLEIQRTEQGDSAMYLCASSRTGGEKLFFGSGTQLSVL.